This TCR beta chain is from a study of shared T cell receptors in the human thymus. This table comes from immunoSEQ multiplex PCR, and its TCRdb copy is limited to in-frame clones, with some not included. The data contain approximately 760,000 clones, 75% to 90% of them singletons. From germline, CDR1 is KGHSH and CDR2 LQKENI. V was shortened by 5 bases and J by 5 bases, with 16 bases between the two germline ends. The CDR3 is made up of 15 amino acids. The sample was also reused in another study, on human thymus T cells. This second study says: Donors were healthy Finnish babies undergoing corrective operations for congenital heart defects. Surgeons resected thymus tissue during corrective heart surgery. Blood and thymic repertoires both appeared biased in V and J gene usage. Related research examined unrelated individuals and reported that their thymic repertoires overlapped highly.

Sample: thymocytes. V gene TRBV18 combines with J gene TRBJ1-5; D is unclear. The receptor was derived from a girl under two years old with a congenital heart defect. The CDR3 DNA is TGTGCCAGCTCAGGAAAGGGCGGGAGGGATCAGCCCCAGCATTTT. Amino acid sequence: CASSGKGGRDQPQHF.